The next 2 T cell receptor beta chains were all read from a single sample in a study of blood T cell repertoires in COVID-19. Method: immunoSEQ multiplex PCR; TCRdb's copy keeps in-frame clones and lacks some. This table has roughly 200,000 clones, about 90% appearing once. The sample was peripheral blood. The source is a man between 18 and 35 years old with active or convalescent COVID-19.

V is TRBV19 and J is TRBJ1-5; no definite D call. This CDR3 is 15 amino acids long. The germline V gene encodes CDR1 LNHDA and CDR2 SQIVND (reference sequence). V was trimmed by 2 bases and J by 3 bases, leaving 11 bases between them. CDR3 in DNA: TGTGCCAGTAGTATAATTGGCCGGGACAATCAGCCCCAGCATTTT. Its protein product is CASSIIGRDNQPQHF.

The rearrangement links TRBV2 to TRBJ2-3, with D possibly TRBD2 on 5 matching bases. Trimming took 4 bases from V and 5 from J, leaving 13 bases between them. This CDR3 comprises 14 residues. The V gene's germline CDR1 is SNHLY and CDR2 FYNNEI. The CDR3 DNA reads TGTGCCAGCAGTGCCTCGAGGGCCGGAGATACGCAGTATTTT. Translated, it gives CASSASRAGDTQYF.